This T cell receptor (beta chain) stems from a study of blood T cell repertoires in COVID-19. TCRdb's table, derived via immunoSEQ multiplex PCR, lists solely in-frame clones and lacks some. The sample consists of 300,000 to 400,000 clones, around 86% of them appearing once. Trimming took 0 bases from V and 1 from J; bases not matched to a gene: 7. CDR3 size: 18 residues. CDR1 PRHDT and CDR2 FYEKMQ come from the germline V gene (reference sequence). V and J are TRBV13 and TRBJ2-3; 10 nucleotides line up with TRBD2. The sequenced material came from peripheral blood. The source of this sequence is a woman between 50 and 59 years old with COVID-19, enrolled during active disease. The CDR3 loop reads CASSLGLIGLAGTDTQYF. Here the CDR3 DNA reads TGTGCCAGCAGCTTAGGCCTAATTGGACTAGCGGGCACAGATACGCAGTATTTT.